At least ten counts were recorded for the clone carrying this T cell receptor (beta chain). Its specificity is unknown. The library tagged each cDNA molecule with unique molecular identifiers. Using its own MiXCR run on the RACE reads, TCRdb lists one record per CDR3 protein. The table lists some 330,000 distinct CDR3 sequences, about 5% of them singletons. The sample originates from a study of human T cells and chemical hapten exposure. Study-wide background: Small differences in pooled library volume mainly drove the variation in TCR yields per sample. Overall study results and limits: Against controls, expanded TCRs gave rise to significantly more large CDR3 similarity clusters.

Germline CDR1 is SGHKS and CDR2 is YYEKEE (reference sequence). The CDR3 spans 13 residues. V was shortened by 0 bases and J by 3 bases, with 6 bases between the two germline ends. Specified time point: pre-sensitization, week 0. Treatment meaning: therapeutic diphenylcyclopropenone sensitization with weekly scalp DPC. Ahead of applying each patch test, blood was sampled. V and J are TRBV5-5 and TRBJ1-2; D remains unclear. This TCR was sampled from a woman aged 18-30 years with alopecia areata. Some clones in this sample may be carry-over from other donors' samples. Material: whole blood, obtained in connection with sensitization to the hapten diphenylcyclopropenone (DPC). CDR3 coding DNA: TGTGCCAGCAGCTTGGACGGATACTATGGCTACACCTTC. Its protein product is CASSLDGYYGYTF.